Listed below are T cell receptor beta chains from one sample, sequenced in a study of T cell repertoires in cytomegalovirus infection. TCRdb reprocessed the reads with MiXCR, giving one entry per CDR3 protein. The profile shows about 180,000 distinct CDR3 sequences, roughly 17% of them singletons. The sample taken for sequencing was CD8+ T cells from PBMCs. All receptors come from a human donor in good health (CMV status not recorded). Some clones in this sample may be carry-over from other donors' samples. CDR3s include the opening cysteine and the closing phenylalanine or tryptophan. D genes are given only for firm matches. Some rows have no size entry. The others give once, few or many, or a class for an expanded clone.

V	D	size	J	CDR3	DNA
TRBV12-3/TRBV12-4	TRBD1	few	TRBJ1-2	CASRSPTGRGYTF	TGTGCCAGCAGATCTCCGACAGGGCGCGGCTACACCTTC
TRBV4-3	TRBD1	few	TRBJ1-2	CASSHTIRDSANYGYTF	TGCGCCAGCAGCCACACGATAAGGGACAGCGCTAACTATGGCTACACCTTC
TRBV7-8	.	.	TRBJ2-5	CASSSPGGVGETQYF	TGTGCCAGCAGCTCCCCCGGAGGGGTGGGGGAGACCCAGTACTTC
TRBV28	.	few	TRBJ2-7	CASSWGETWEQYF	TGTGCCAGCAGTTGGGGCGAGACTTGGGAGCAGTACTTC
TRBV7-8	.	many	TRBJ1-2	CASSSAGASGYTF	TGTGCCAGCAGCTCCGCCGGGGCAAGTGGCTACACCTTC
TRBV7-6	TRBD2	.	TRBJ2-3	CASSRPRGATDTQYF	TGTGCCAGCAGTCGTCCGCGGGGGGCCACAGATACGCAGTATTTT
TRBV7-8	.	few	TRBJ1-2	CASSGLGVNGYTF	TGTGCCAGCAGCGGCCTAGGGGTTAATGGCTACACCTTC
TRBV4-1	TRBD1	.	TRBJ1-2	CASSQGGQGRNYGYTF	TGCGCCAGCAGCCAAGGGGGACAGGGGAGGAACTATGGCTACACCTTC
TRBV12-5	TRBD2	few	TRBJ2-5	CASGFGGGLQETQYF	TGTGCTAGTGGTTTCGGCGGGGGTCTCCAAGAGACCCAGTACTTC
TRBV6-1	.	.	TRBJ2-7	CASISFTYEQYF	TGTGCCAGCATTTCCTTCACCTACGAGCAGTACTTC
TRBV29-1	.	.	TRBJ2-7	CSALILVSSRFEQYF	TGCAGCGCCCTGATATTGGTCAGTTCCCGGTTCGAGCAGTACTTC
TRBV4-1	.	.	TRBJ2-2	CASSQDQNRKTGELFF	TGCGCCAGCAGCCAAGACCAGAATAGAAAGACGGGGGAGCTGTTTTTT
TRBV7-2	.	.	TRBJ1-5	CASSFSTVSNQPQHF	TGTGCCAGCAGCTTCTCAACAGTGAGCAATCAGCCCCAGCATTTT
TRBV5-6	TRBD1	few	TRBJ2-7	CASSYLQGREQYF	TGTGCCAGCAGCTACCTACAGGGGCGCGAGCAGTACTTC
TRBV11-2	.	few	TRBJ1-2	CASSQTGTEIDDTF	TGTGCCAGCAGCCAGACCGGGACCGAGATCGACGACACCTTC
TRBV12-3/TRBV12-4	TRBD1	few	TRBJ2-4	CASSANRGHDIQYF	TGTGCCAGCAGTGCAAACAGGGGGCATGACATTCAGTACTTC
TRBV6-2/TRBV6-3	.	.	TRBJ2-7	CASSYSVSGPLGEQYF	TGTGCCAGCAGTTACTCGGTGTCCGGGCCCCTCGGGGAGCAGTACTTC
TRBV20-1	TRBD1	few	TRBJ1-1	CSARDSTGPRTEAFF	TGCAGTGCTAGAGACTCGACAGGGCCGCGCACTGAAGCTTTCTTT
TRBV7-9	.	.	TRBJ1-2	CASSLIGGYTF	TGTGCCAGCAGCTTGATCGGTGGCTACACCTTC
TRBV7-6	TRBD1	few	TRBJ2-7	CASSLGTGVSSEQYF	TGTGCCAGCAGCCTAGGGACAGGGGTGTCCTCCGAGCAGTACTTC
TRBV7-6	TRBD2	.	TRBJ2-2	CASSPSGGATGELFF	TGTGCCAGCAGCCCTAGCGGGGGGGCAACCGGGGAGCTGTTTTTT
TRBV4-3	TRBD1	.	TRBJ2-1	CASSQGPGQGAQAPSYNEQFF	TGCGCCAGCAGCCAAGGGCCGGGACAGGGGGCGCAAGCCCCCTCCTACAATGAGCAGTTCTTC
TRBV27	TRBD2	.	TRBJ2-1	CASRRGGGGSYNEQFF	TGTGCCAGCAGGCGGGGCGGGGGGGGGTCCTACAATGAGCAGTTCTTC
TRBV7-8	.	few	TRBJ1-2	CASSPVESHYGYTF	TGTGCCAGCAGCCCCGTCGAGAGCCACTATGGCTACACCTTC
TRBV29-1	.	few	TRBJ2-1	CSVEERGARNEQFF	TGCAGCGTTGAAGAGCGCGGGGCGCGGAATGAGCAGTTCTTC
TRBV29-1	TRBD1	.	TRBJ1-1	CSVETGQGDWGTEAFF	TGCAGCGTTGAAACAGGACAGGGAGACTGGGGCACTGAAGCTTTCTTT
TRBV4-3	.	.	TRBJ1-1	CASSQRLEMATEAFF	TGCGCCAGCAGCCAACGACTTGAGATGGCTACTGAAGCTTTCTTT
TRBV5-6	TRBD1	.	TRBJ2-1	CASSLARGPYNEQFF	TGTGCCAGCAGCTTGGCCAGGGGGCCCTACAATGAGCAGTTCTTC
TRBV28	TRBD1	.	TRBJ2-7	CASSLDAGGDEQYF	TGTGCCAGCAGCCTCGATGCAGGGGGTGACGAGCAGTACTTC
TRBV7-9	.	.	TRBJ2-7	CASSLGPQSYEQHF	TGTGCCAGCAGCTTAGGCCCCCAATCCTACGAGCAGCACTTC
TRBV12-3/TRBV12-4	TRBD1	.	TRBJ1-6	CASRPSGQGFNSPLHF	TGTGCCAGCAGGCCTTCGGGACAGGGGTTTAATTCACCCCTCCACTTT
TRBV7-6	.	few	TRBJ2-7	CASSPQSIFAYEQYF	TGTGCCAGCAGCCCCCAATCGATATTTGCCTACGAGCAGTACTTC
TRBV25-1	.	.	TRBJ2-6	CASSEQGDGANVLTF	TGTGCCAGCAGTGAACAGGGTGATGGGGCCAACGTCCTGACTTTC
TRBV7-9	.	.	TRBJ2-3	CASRPAGSTDTQYF	TGTGCCAGCAGACCAGCGGGTTCCACAGATACGCAGTATTTT
TRBV7-2	.	.	TRBJ2-5	CASSLEVAQETQYF	TGTGCCAGCAGCTTAGAGGTGGCCCAAGAGACCCAGTACTTC
TRBV15	.	.	TRBJ2-1	CATSREAGGEQFF	TGTGCCACCAGCAGAGAGGCTGGTGGTGAGCAGTTCTTC
TRBV7-9	TRBD2	.	TRBJ2-1	CASSSETSGGPRGQFF	TGTGCCAGCAGCTCGGAAACTAGCGGGGGGCCCCGGGGGCAGTTCTTC
TRBV7-9	TRBD1	.	TRBJ1-5	CASSPGTGFGSNQPQHF	TGTGCCAGCAGCCCCGGGACAGGGTTCGGGAGCAATCAGCCCCAGCATTTT
TRBV6-2/TRBV6-3	TRBD1	.	TRBJ1-5	CASSRDSRQPQHF	TGTGCCAGCAGTCGGGACAGCCGACAGCCCCAGCATTTT
TRBV2	TRBD1	.	TRBJ1-1	CARQGAVSEAFF	TGTGCCAGACAGGGGGCCGTCTCTGAAGCTTTCTTT
TRBV12-3/TRBV12-4	.	few	TRBJ2-1	CASSLGLMGSEQFF	TGTGCCAGCAGTTTAGGGTTAATGGGGAGTGAGCAGTTCTTC
TRBV10-3	.	.	TRBJ2-7	CAISESFSYEQYF	TGTGCCATCAGTGAGTCTTTTAGCTACGAGCAGTACTTC
TRBV15	TRBD2	.	TRBJ2-7	CATSGARTGGVYEQYF	TGTGCCACCAGCGGAGCCAGGACGGGAGGGGTGTACGAGCAGTACTTC
TRBV27	TRBD2	.	TRBJ2-3	CASSSGTSPADTQYF	TGTGCCAGCAGTTCCGGGACTAGCCCCGCGGATACGCAGTATTTT
TRBV7-8	.	.	TRBJ2-7	CASSLRGSYEQYF	TGTGCCAGCAGCTTGCGGGGCTCCTACGAGCAGTACTTC
TRBV5-6	.	few	TRBJ1-5	CASSFSGEGQTKPQHF	TGTGCCAGCAGCTTTTCCGGGGAAGGCCAAACAAAGCCCCAGCATTTT
TRBV7-9	.	.	TRBJ2-1	CASSVDRDEQFF	TGTGCCAGCAGCGTAGACCGGGATGAGCAGTTCTTC
TRBV27	TRBD1	.	TRBJ1-4	CASSFTDRRATNEKLFF	TGTGCCAGCAGTTTTACGGACAGGAGGGCAACTAATGAAAAACTGTTTTTT
TRBV6-5	.	.	TRBJ1-1	CASSYSGGRTEAFF	TGTGCCAGCAGTTACTCGGGGGGGCGAACTGAAGCTTTCTTT
TRBV7-2	.	.	TRBJ1-5	CASSLYRADQPQHF	TGTGCCAGCAGCTTATACAGGGCGGATCAGCCCCAGCATTTT
TRBV2	.	.	TRBJ1-1	CASPGANTEAFF	TGTGCCAGCCCAGGGGCGAACACTGAAGCTTTCTTT
TRBV7-2	TRBD2	.	TRBJ2-7	CASSPLTGTTTYEQYF	TGTGCCAGCAGCCCCTTGACCGGGACTACCACCTACGAGCAGTACTTC
TRBV4-1	.	few	TRBJ1-2	CASSQEGQRRSGYTF	TGCGCCAGCAGCCAAGAAGGACAGCGGCGCTCTGGCTACACCTTC
TRBV29-1	.	few	TRBJ1-2	CSLLQDYGYTF	TGCAGCCTCCTCCAGGACTATGGCTACACCTTC
TRBV27	.	.	TRBJ1-1	CASRRSGGVNTEAFF	TGTGCCAGCAGACGGTCGGGGGGGGTGAACACTGAAGCTTTCTTT
TRBV20-1	.	few	TRBJ1-2	CSARDTQGIINYGYTF	TGCAGTGCTAGAGATACCCAGGGGATAATTAACTATGGCTACACCTTC
TRBV6-5	TRBD1	.	TRBJ2-2	CASSYGTENTGELFF	TGTGCCAGCAGTTATGGGACAGAGAACACCGGGGAGCTGTTTTTT